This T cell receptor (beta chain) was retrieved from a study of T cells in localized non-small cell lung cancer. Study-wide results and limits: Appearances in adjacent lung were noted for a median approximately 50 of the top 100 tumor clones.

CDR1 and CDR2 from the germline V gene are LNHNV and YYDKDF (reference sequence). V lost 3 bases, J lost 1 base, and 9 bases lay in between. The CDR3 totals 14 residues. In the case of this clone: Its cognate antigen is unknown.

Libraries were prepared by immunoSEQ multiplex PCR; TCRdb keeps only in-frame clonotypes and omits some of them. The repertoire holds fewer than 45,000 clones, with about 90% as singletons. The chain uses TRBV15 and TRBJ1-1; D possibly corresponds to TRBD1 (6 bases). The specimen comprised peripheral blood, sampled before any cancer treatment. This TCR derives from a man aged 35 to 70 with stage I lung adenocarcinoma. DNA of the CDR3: TGTGCCACCAGCAGGGGACAAAAGAACACTGAAGCTTTCTTT. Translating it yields CATSRGQKNTEAFF.